A selection of T cell receptor beta chains follows, all from one sample in a study of T cell responses to AZD1222 COVID-19 vaccine. Clones were sequenced by immunoSEQ multiplex PCR, and TCRdb holds only the in-frame ones, with some missing. The sample has some 140,000 clones; more than 85% are singletons. The starting material was peripheral blood, obtained on day 0 of AZD1222 vaccination. These receptors were obtained from an adult in good health. The CDR3 runs from the conserved cysteine through the conserved F or W. A D gene is named only where the DNA matches it firmly. Part of the rows lack a size; the others show once, few, many or a class for expanded clones.

TRBJ1-2 NA once TRBV12-3/TRBV12-4 TGTGCCAGCAGCCCGACTACAGGTGGCTACACCTTC CASSPTTGGYTF
TRBJ2-7 TRBD2 NA TRBV19 TGTGCCAGTAGTATAGTCGGGACTAGCGGGGCCCTCTCCTACGAGCAGTACTTC CASSIVGTSGALSYEQYF
TRBJ1-6 TRBD1 NA TRBV19 TGTGCCAGTAGTAGGCCGGGACAGCATAATTCACCCCTCCACTTT CASSRPGQHNSPLHF
TRBJ2-1 NA NA TRBV10-3 TGTGCCATCAGTTCTAGCTTCTACAATGAGCAGTTCTTC CAISSSFYNEQFF
TRBJ2-7 NA NA TRBV12-3/TRBV12-4 TGTGCCAGCAGTTTCCGGGGCGAGCAGTACTTC CASSFRGEQYF
TRBJ2-5 NA few TRBV4-1 TGCGCCAGCAGCCAAAGGGATACAGAGGTGCAAGAGACCCAGTACTTC CASSQRDTEVQETQYF
TRBJ2-5 TRBD2 NA TRBV29-1 TGCAGCGCCTCAGCGGGAGGGCCGCAGACCCAGTACTTC CSASAGGPQTQYF
TRBJ2-2 NA NA TRBV14 TGTGCCAGCAGCCAAGATATGAACACCGGGGAGCTGTTTTTT CASSQDMNTGELFF
TRBJ2-4 NA NA TRBV14 TGTGCCAGCAGTCCTTTGACAGGTCCCCTTGGCCTTCAGTACTTC CASSPLTGPLGLQYF
TRBJ1-2 NA NA TRBV27 TGTGCCAGCAGTGATACAGGAAAAGCTAACTATGGCTACACCTTC CASSDTGKANYGYTF
TRBJ1-4 NA NA TRBV18 TGTGCCAGCTCACCACTCGGGGAAGGGGAAAAACTGTTTTTT CASSPLGEGEKLFF
TRBJ2-7 NA once TRBV18 TGTGCCAGCTCACCCTCCCTGGGGAGCTCCTACGAGCAGTACTTC CASSPSLGSSYEQYF
TRBJ2-1 NA few TRBV11-3 TGTGCCAGCAGCGCCCAGGTATACAATGAGCAGTTCTTC CASSAQVYNEQFF
TRBJ1-1 NA NA TRBV21-1 TGTGCCAGCATCCTCCAGGCGGGACAGGGACGCATGGGGGAGCCTAACACTGAAGCTTTCTTT CASILQAGQGRMGEPNTEAFF
TRBJ1-1 TRBD1 NA TRBV7-9 TGTGCCAGCGAGAACGGACAGGGGGTTGAAGCTTTCTTT CASENGQGVEAFF
TRBJ2-1 NA NA TRBV5-1 TGCGCCAGCAGCAGGGGGACGATCAATGAGCAGTTCTTC CASSRGTINEQFF
TRBJ2-1 NA NA TRBV11-2 TGTGCCAGCAGCTTAGGAGGAATGGGGTTTTACAATGAGCAGTTCTTC CASSLGGMGFYNEQFF
TRBJ2-6 NA NA TRBV3-1/TRBV3-2 TGTGCCAGCAGCCCAAACTCTGGGGCCAACGTCCTGACTTTC CASSPNSGANVLTF
TRBJ1-6 NA NA TRBV4-3 TGCGCCAGCAGCCAGGCGCGCCCCCGTGGTAAGGGCCTTCATAATTCACCCCTCCACTTT CASSQARPRGKGLHNSPLHF
TRBJ1-5 NA once TRBV5-6 TGTGCCAGCAGCTCGTCGGACGGATATAGCAATCAGCCCCAGCATTTT CASSSSDGYSNQPQHF
TRBJ2-1 TRBD2 once TRBV14 TGTGCCAGCAGCCTCTTAGCGGGGTCCTCCTACAATGAGCAGTTCTTC CASSLLAGSSYNEQFF
TRBJ2-7 TRBD1 NA TRBV7-2 TGTGCCAGCAGCCCACAGGGGGCCTCCTACGAGCAGTACTTC CASSPQGASYEQYF
TRBJ1-1 NA NA TRBV7-2 TGTGCCAGCAGCTTAGCGCTGGGGGGCCCTGAAGCTTTCTTT CASSLALGGPEAFF
TRBJ2-7 TRBD2 NA TRBV19 TGTGCCAGTAGCCCCCGTGGAGCGGGAAAAGACGGGCAGTACTTC CASSPRGAGKDGQYF
TRBJ2-3 NA NA TRBV6-2/TRBV6-3 TGTGCCAGCAGTTACTCCCAAGTGGCAGATACGCAGTATTTT CASSYSQVADTQYF
TRBJ1-2 TRBD1 NA TRBV5-1 TGCGCCAGCAGCCCGGACAGGAGGGATGGCTACACCTTC CASSPDRRDGYTF
TRBJ1-2 NA NA TRBV10-2 TGCGCCAGCGGTGGGGGAAGCTATGGCTACACCTTC CASGGGSYGYTF
TRBJ2-7 NA NA TRBV6-2/TRBV6-3 TGTGCCAGCAGTTACCCTAACGAGCAGTACTTC CASSYPNEQYF
TRBJ2-7 TRBD2 NA TRBV27 TGTGCCAGCAGTTCATCGGGTCCGACTAGCGGGAGTTCGGGGTGGTACGAGCAGTACTTC CASSSSGPTSGSSGWYEQYF
TRBJ2-7 NA NA TRBV7-8 TGTGCCAGCAGCTTCCTAGACAGCTCCTACGAGCAGTACTTC CASSFLDSSYEQYF
TRBJ1-4 NA once TRBV28 TGTGCCAGCAGTTGGACGAATCTAAAGGGCGGGAAACTGTTTTTT CASSWTNLKGGKLFF
TRBJ2-1 NA NA TRBV7-3 TGTGCCAGCAGCTTACACCCAAGCTCCTACAATGAGCAGTTCTTC CASSLHPSSYNEQFF
TRBJ1-1 NA NA TRBV29-1 TGCAGCGTCGGAGGGGGGATGAACACTGAAGCTTTCTTT CSVGGGMNTEAFF
TRBJ1-3 NA NA TRBV13 TGTGCCAGCAGCTTACTAGTGGCTAACTCTGGAAACACCATATATTTT CASSLLVANSGNTIYF
TRBJ1-4 NA NA TRBV7-9 TGTGCCAGCAGCTTAGAAAACCGGGAGGAAAAACTGTTTTTT CASSLENREEKLFF
TRBJ2-2 TRBD2 NA TRBV19 TGTGCCAGTAGTATGGGTAGCGGGAGGACCGGGGAGCTGTTTTTT CASSMGSGRTGELFF
TRBJ1-1 NA NA TRBV2 TGTGCCAGCATCGAGGCTGAAGCTTTCTTT CASIEAEAFF
TRBJ2-2 NA NA TRBV28 TGTGCCAGCAGTTTACCGCGGCTAGCTGGCACCGGGGAGCTGTTTTTT CASSLPRLAGTGELFF
TRBJ2-7 TRBD2 NA TRBV19 TGTGCCAGTACCCGCGGGGGGGACAGTGGCTACTACGAGCAGTACTTC CASTRGGDSGYYEQYF
TRBJ1-5 NA NA TRBV2 TGTGCCAGCAGCCACGAGACAGCCAAGACCCAGCATTTT CASSHETAKTQHF
TRBJ1-1 NA once TRBV9 TGTGCCAGCAGCGTAGCTTCAGCCCTGAACACTGAAGCTTTCTTT CASSVASALNTEAFF
TRBJ1-6 NA NA TRBV18 TGTGCCAGCTCACAAAACAGGACCCCAGCCTCACCCCTCCACTTT CASSQNRTPASPLHF
TRBJ2-7 TRBD1 once TRBV7-7 TGTGCCAGCAGCCCGGGCACCCCGGGACAGGGGTACTACGAGCAGTACTTC CASSPGTPGQGYYEQYF
TRBJ2-2 NA NA TRBV5-6 TGTGCCAGCAGCTTGGTCCGAGGGTTCACCGGGGAGCTGTTTTTT CASSLVRGFTGELFF